The following is a T cell receptor beta chain sequence with its context. Its antigen is unknown. This sample was taken from a study of cytomegalovirus exposure and HLA in healthy donors. Study observations and caveats: It was around 160 TCR beta chains that were listed as cytomegalovirus-associated. Rates of TCR association differed by HLA locus in a later analysis, with DRB1 highest and HLA-C lowest. Many donors shared some public TCRs, even though most TCR sequences were rare. The later analysis indicated that the majority of CMV-associated TCR beta chains appeared HLA-restricted.

CDR3 length: 14 amino acids. In germline, CDR1 is ENHRY, CDR2 SYGVKD. PCR used 60 Vbeta primers and 13 Jbeta primers. Clones were sequenced by immunoSEQ multiplex PCR, and TCRdb holds only the in-frame ones, with some missing. The sample yields about 140,000 clones, approximately 88% seen once. The V gene is TRBV10-3, the J gene TRBJ2-5; TRBD1 matches at 7 bases. The J call may be incorrect, as the DNA end agrees better with TRBJ2-7. The origin of this receptor is a woman between 40 and 55 years old in good health and CMV-seronegative. The material sequenced was PBMCs. This chain's CDR3 is CAIRPGQPTYEQYF. CDR3 nucleotide sequence: TGTGCCATCAGACCGGGACAGCCCACCTACGAGCAGTACTTC.